The 24 T cell receptor beta chains reported below all come from one sample, sequenced in a study of T cells in Graves' hyperthyroidism and ophthalmopathy. Amplification yielded TCR beta CDR3 regions, with RNA transcripts as the source. HTBI primers were used for first-round RT-PCR of the TCR CDR3. TCRdb reprocessed the multiplex PCR reads with MiXCR, giving one entry per CDR3 protein. The sample consists of around 440,000 distinct CDR3 sequences, roughly 14% of them appearing once. The sequenced material came from blood. These receptor sequences come from a woman in her late teens or twenties with Graves' hyperthyroidism.

For this clonotype: A much more abundant neighbour one base away suggests this may be a read error. V usage is TRBV2 and J usage is TRBJ1-1; D is uncertain. The V and J ends lost 7 bases and 5 bases respectively, with 11 bases between them. The germline CDR1 and CDR2 sequences are SNHLY and FYNNEI. This CDR3 is 12 amino acids long. The CDR3 protein is CASNRRLTEAFF. CDR3 in DNA: TGTGCCAGCAACCGCAGGTTGACTGAAGCTTTCTTT.

The CDR3 sequence is CASSQRGTGPISDEKLFF. The CDR3 DNA reads TGCGCCAGCAGCCAGCGGGGAACAGGGCCGATTTCGGATGAAAAACTGTTTTTT. The chain couples TRBV4-1 to TRBJ1-4; tentatively, D is TRBD1 (6 bases). V was trimmed by 3 bases and J by 6 bases, leaving 23 bases between them. The CDR3 has 18 amino acids. Germline V gene sequence: CDR1 MGHRA, CDR2 YSYEKL.

This clonotype has more than one count but fewer than ten. The chain combines TRBV6-5 with TRBJ1-5; D gene unclear. V gave up 3 bases and J gave up 6 bases, with 12 bases separating them. From germline, CDR1 is MNHEY and CDR2 SVGAGI. The CDR3 length is 14 residues. For the CDR3, the DNA is TGTGCCAGCAGTTATTTAGGTATCAGTCAGCCCCAGCATTTT. This encodes CASSYLGISQPQHF.

This clonotype occurred many times. This chain uses TRBV20-1 with TRBJ2-5; the D call may be TRBD1 or TRBD2 (5 bases each). Germline V lookup: CDR1 DFQATT, CDR2 SNEGSKA (reference sequence). The CDR3 totals 14 residues. V lost 1 base, J lost 2 bases, and 11 bases lay in between. The CDR3 DNA reads TGCAGTGCTAGAGGAGGGGCCCTACAAGAGACCCAGTACTTC. This translates into CSARGGALQETQYF.

The gene calls are TRBV29-1 and TRBJ2-3; possibly TRBD2 for D (6 bases). This CDR3 has 12 amino acids. Trimming left V 4 bases short and J 2 bases short, with 7 bases between. Per germline, CDR1 SQVTM and CDR2 ANQGSEA. CDR3 region: CSVVADTDTQYF. The CDR3 nucleotides are TGCAGCGTTGTAGCGGACACAGATACGCAGTATTTT.

The V gene is TRBV11-2, the J gene TRBJ1-4, with a possible D match to TRBD1 (5 bases). The length of the CDR3 is 17 residues. Deletions cut 2 bases from V and 3 bases from J, with 16 bases between. In germline, CDR1 is SGHAT, CDR2 FQNNGV. CDR3 coding DNA: TGTGCCAGCAGCTTAATTTTCCGCGGGGGTCCTAATGAAAAACTGTTTTTT. Its translation is CASSLIFRGGPNEKLFF.

This clonotype was seen ten or more times. This chain uses TRBV7-2 with TRBJ2-5, with D unresolved. The germline V gene encodes CDR1 SGHTA and CDR2 FQGNSA. V was cut by 5 bases and J by 4 bases, with 14 bases left in between. This CDR3 has 14 residues. CDR3 sequence (DNA): TGTGCCAGCAGCCCCCGCGTTACACGAGAGACCCAGTACTTC. Residues: CASSPRVTRETQYF.

This clonotype was picked up a small number of times. The chain recombines TRBV3-1 with TRBJ1-6; a possible D gene is TRBD1 (6 bases). Trimming took off 3 bases at V and 3 bases at J, with 12 bases between the two ends. Germline lookup yields CDR1 LGHDT and CDR2 YNNKEL (reference sequence). This CDR3 is built from 16 residues. The DNA for the CDR3 is TGTGCCAGCAGCCAGACGGACAGAGTCTATAATTCACCCCTCCACTTT. It specifies CASSQTDRVYNSPLHF.

This clonotype has at least ten counts. The CDR3 loop reads CAISGSGREQFF. Written as DNA, the CDR3 is TGTGCCATCAGTGGATCAGGGCGAGAGCAGTTCTTC. The rearrangement links TRBV10-3 to TRBJ2-1; TRBD1 might be the D (5 bases). The CDR3 runs 12 residues. Germline V CDR1 and CDR2: ENHRY, SYGVKD. The V gene lost 4 bases and the J gene lost 10 bases, with 11 bases spanning the gap.

The chain couples TRBV13 to TRBJ2-7, with TRBD1 identical over 9 bases. Per the germline V gene, CDR1 is PRHDT and CDR2 is FYEKMQ (reference sequence). J lost 3 bases, V lost 5 bases, and 14 bases had no gene match. The CDR3 is 17 amino acids. The CDR3 loop reads CASSTRGQGRDFYEQYF. The CDR3 coding sequence is TGTGCCAGCAGCACCAGGGGACAGGGACGGGATTTCTACGAGCAGTACTTC.

Notes on this clonotype: The junction and the germline gene differ at one end; a read error may be behind it. V usage is TRBV5-5 and J usage is TRBJ2-7, with TRBD1 matching 8 bases. Germline V CDR1 and CDR2: SGHKS, YYEKEE (reference sequence). The CDR3 runs 16 residues. DNA for the CDR3: TGCGCCAGCAGCAAGGGGCTCGGACAGGGTACTTACGAGCAGTACTTC. Translated: CASSKGLGQGTYEQYF.

The table lists this clonotype with many counts. V usage is TRBV3-1 and J usage is TRBJ2-3; 8 nucleotides align to TRBD2. This CDR3 comprises 15 residues. The germline gives CDR1 LGHDT, CDR2 YNNKEL (reference sequence). The J segment lost 5 bases and the V segment lost 8 bases, leaving 12 bases of the junction unmatched. CDR3 sequence: CASSHPGGPGDTQYF. The CDR3 DNA is TGTGCCAGCTCCCACCCGGGGGGGCCGGGAGATACGCAGTATTTT.

This clonotype has more than one count but fewer than ten. The chain couples TRBV7-9 to TRBJ2-3; 7 nucleotides align to TRBD1. Germline V gives CDR1 SEHNR, CDR2 FQNEAQ (reference sequence). The length of the CDR3 is 15 residues. J gave up 4 bases and V 5 bases, and 9 bases lay outside the gene matches. CDR3 residues: CASSLGTAVADTQYF. The CDR3 DNA reads as TGTGCCAGCAGCCTCGGGACAGCGGTTGCAGATACGCAGTATTTT.

This clonotype was seen ten or more times. The rearrangement links TRBV6-2 or TRBV6-3 to TRBJ1-6; no clear D gene. Germline V gene data show CDR1 as MNHEY and CDR2 as SVGEGT. The V gene lost 6 bases and the J gene lost 1 base, with 10 bases spanning the gap. CDR3 length equals 15 residues. This chain's CDR3 is CASRDGESYNSPLHF. In DNA, the CDR3 is TGTGCCAGCAGGGACGGGGAGTCCTATAATTCACCCCTCCACTTT.

The sample holds one count of this clonotype. A clone one base away is much larger, so this may be a read error. V usage is TRBV5-4 and J usage is TRBJ2-3; 7 bases map to TRBD2. Germline CDR1 reads SGHNT; CDR2 reads YYREEE (reference sequence). The CDR3 covers 14 residues. V lost 6 bases to trimming and J lost 1 base; unmatched junction nucleotides: 5. DNA for the CDR3: TGTGCCAGCACCTTTGCGGGAGGCACAGATACGCAGTATTTT. Residues: CASTFAGGTDTQYF.

The chain joins TRBV7-9 to TRBJ1-5; weak D call: TRBD1 (5 bases). The CDR3 contains 13 residues. Trimming removed 8 bases at V and 4 bases at J, with 12 bases between. The germline CDR1 and CDR2 sequences are SEHNR and FQNEAQ (reference sequence). The CDR3 region is CASATGGNQPQHF. The CDR3 nucleotides are TGTGCCAGCGCCACCGGGGGGAATCAGCCCCAGCATTTT.

As for this clonotype: A much larger clone lies one base from this, so it may be a read error. V is TRBV27 and J is TRBJ2-3; unclear D gene. The length of the CDR3 is 14 residues. V gave up 4 bases and J gave up 0 bases, with 8 bases separating them. Per the germline V gene, CDR1 is MNHEY and CDR2 is SMNVEV (reference sequence). CDR3 DNA: TGTGCCAGCAGTTCCCGCCCGAGCACAGATACGCAGTATTTT. It encodes CASSSRPSTDTQYF.

This clonotype was recorded many times. This chain connects TRBV20-1 to TRBJ2-5; D perhaps matches TRBD2 (6 bases). Germline V gives CDR1 DFQATT, CDR2 SNEGSKA (reference sequence). There are 12 residues in the CDR3. V gave up 6 bases and J gave up 5 bases, with 13 bases separating them. Written as DNA, the CDR3 is TGCAGTGCCCGGGGGTGGCACGAGACCCAGTACTTC. Its translation: CSARGWHETQYF.

As for this clonotype: A much bigger clone sits one base away, suggesting this may be a read error. V is TRBV3-1 and J is TRBJ2-1; D unresolved. V dropped 4 bases and J dropped 8 bases, with 21 bases sitting between them. CDR1 and CDR2 from the germline V gene are LGHDT and YNNKEL (reference sequence). CDR3 length: 16 amino acids. In DNA form, the CDR3 reads TGTGCCAGCAGCCCCTACTACCCTACAAGGGCGGATGAGCAGTTCTTC. It specifies CASSPYYPTRADEQFF.

This clonotype has ten or more counts. V usage is TRBV7-2 and J usage is TRBJ1-6, with TRBD1 matching 10 bases. Germline V gene sequence: CDR1 SGHTA, CDR2 FQGNSA. J gave up 7 bases and V 1 base, and 7 bases lay outside the gene matches. The CDR3 runs 17 residues. The CDR3: CASSLGQGAGWNSPLHF. DNA for the CDR3: TGTGCCAGCAGCTTAGGACAGGGGGCAGGGTGGAATTCACCCCTCCACTTT.

This clonotype came up a few times. The chain combines TRBV28 with TRBJ1-2; weak D call: TRBD1 (5 bases). The CDR3 is 15 amino acids. Germline assignment: CDR1 MDHEN and CDR2 SYDVKM. Trimming cost V 4 bases and J 8 bases, with 20 bases left between them. The CDR3 is CASSSHGGPLKGYTF. The CDR3 DNA sequence: TGTGCCAGCAGTTCACACGGGGGTCCCCTGAAAGGCTACACCTTC.

At least ten counts were recorded for this clonotype. The chain uses TRBV12-3 or TRBV12-4 and TRBJ1-1; D is undetermined. V lost 7 bases and J 3 bases, leaving 6 bases between the germline ends. This CDR3 contains 11 residues. The CDR3 bases are TGTGCCAGCATGTTGGACACTGAAGCTTTCTTT. This gives the protein CASMLDTEAFF.

The table lists this clonotype with a count of one. The genes are TRBV6-1 and TRBJ2-6, with 8 positions matching TRBD2. J gave up 1 base and V 6 bases, and 17 bases lay outside the gene matches. The V gene's germline CDR1 is MNHNS and CDR2 SASEGT. This CDR3 is built from 20 residues. Here the CDR3 reads CASSGGATGSSWSGANVLTF. In DNA form, the CDR3 reads TGTGCCAGCAGCGGGGGGGCTACAGGGTCCTCGTGGTCTGGGGCCAACGTCCTGACTTTC.

At least ten counts were recorded for this clonotype. J is TRBJ2-3 and V is TRBV20-1; TRBD2 matches at 7 bases. The CDR3 loop spans 11 amino acids. Germline V gene data show CDR1 as DFQATT and CDR2 as SNEGSKA (reference sequence). DNA for the CDR3: TGCAGCCCACGGGGAGGGCATACGCAGTATTTT. Its protein product is CSPRGGHTQYF.